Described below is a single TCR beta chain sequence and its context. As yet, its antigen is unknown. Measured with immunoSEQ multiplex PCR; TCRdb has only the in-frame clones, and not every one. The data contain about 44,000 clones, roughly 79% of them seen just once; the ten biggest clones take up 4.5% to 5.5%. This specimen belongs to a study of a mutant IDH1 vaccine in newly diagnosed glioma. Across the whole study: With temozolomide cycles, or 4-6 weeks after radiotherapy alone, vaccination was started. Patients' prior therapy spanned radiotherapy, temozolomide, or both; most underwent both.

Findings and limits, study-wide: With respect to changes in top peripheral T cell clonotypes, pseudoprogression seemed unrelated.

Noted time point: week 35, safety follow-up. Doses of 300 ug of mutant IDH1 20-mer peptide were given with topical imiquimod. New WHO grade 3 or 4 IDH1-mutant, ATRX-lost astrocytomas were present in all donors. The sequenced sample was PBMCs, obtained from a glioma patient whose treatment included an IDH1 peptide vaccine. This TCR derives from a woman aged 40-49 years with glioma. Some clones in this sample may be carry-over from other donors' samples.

The DNA of the CDR3 is TGTGCCAGCAGTTTTGGGGCGGCCTACAATGAGCAGTTCTTC. It yields the protein CASSFGAAYNEQFF. The V and J genes are TRBV27 and TRBJ2-1, with D tentatively TRBD1 (5 bases). Looked up from germline, CDR1 is MNHEY and CDR2 is SMNVEV (reference sequence). V lost 3 bases and J 2 bases, leaving 8 bases between the germline ends. The CDR3 runs 14 residues.